Reported below is one T cell receptor (beta chain). As originally analysed: For nucleated cells, counts were estimated from reference gene primer amplification. Produced via immunoSEQ multiplex PCR; TCRdb's table is partial and in-frame only. V, J and clone size were drawn from that table, and D and trimming were deduced from the DNA. The sample lists about 71,000 clones; about nine tenths were seen once. This record belongs to a study of blood T cell repertoires in COVID-19. This CDR3 is 14 amino acids long. J was trimmed by 4 bases and V by 6 bases; bases with no gene match: 7. CDR1 is SNHLY, CDR2 FYNNEI, per germline.

This clonotype was obtained from a woman aged 18 to 35 with acute or convalescent COVID-19. The gene calls are TRBV2 and TRBJ2-5, with 8 bases that match TRBD2. The material sequenced was peripheral blood. The chain's CDR3 is CASRGLRGGETQYF. CDR3 sequence (DNA): TGTGCCAGCAGGGGCCTTCGGGGGGGAGAGACCCAGTACTTC.